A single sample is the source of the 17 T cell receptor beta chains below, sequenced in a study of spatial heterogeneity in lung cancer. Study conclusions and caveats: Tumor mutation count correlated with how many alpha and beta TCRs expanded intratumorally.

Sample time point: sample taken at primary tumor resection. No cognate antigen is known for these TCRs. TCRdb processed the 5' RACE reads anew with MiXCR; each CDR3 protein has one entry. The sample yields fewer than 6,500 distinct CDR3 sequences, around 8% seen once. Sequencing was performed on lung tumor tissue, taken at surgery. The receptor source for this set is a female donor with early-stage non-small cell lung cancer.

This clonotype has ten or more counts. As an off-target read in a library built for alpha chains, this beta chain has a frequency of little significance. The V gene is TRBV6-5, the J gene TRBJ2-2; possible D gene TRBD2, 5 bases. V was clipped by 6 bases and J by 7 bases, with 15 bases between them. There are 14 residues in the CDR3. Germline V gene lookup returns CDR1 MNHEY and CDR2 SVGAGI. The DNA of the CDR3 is TGTGCCAGCAGCCCCCGGAGGTCCATCGGGGAGCTGTTTTTT. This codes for CASSPRRSIGELFF.

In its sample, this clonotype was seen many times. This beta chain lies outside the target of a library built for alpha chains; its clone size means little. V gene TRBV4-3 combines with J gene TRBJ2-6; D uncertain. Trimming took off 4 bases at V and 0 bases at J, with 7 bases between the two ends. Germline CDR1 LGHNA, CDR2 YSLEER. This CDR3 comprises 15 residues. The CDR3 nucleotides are TGCGCCAGCAGCCCCCAGTTCTCTGGGGCCAACGTCCTGACTTTC. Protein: CASSPQFSGANVLTF.

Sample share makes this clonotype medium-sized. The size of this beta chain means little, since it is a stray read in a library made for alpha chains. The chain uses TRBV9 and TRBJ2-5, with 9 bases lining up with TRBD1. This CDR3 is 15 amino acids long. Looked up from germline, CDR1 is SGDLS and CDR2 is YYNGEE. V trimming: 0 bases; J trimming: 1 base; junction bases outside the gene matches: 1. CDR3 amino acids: CASSVATGGQETQYF. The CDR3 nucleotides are TGTGCCAGCAGCGTAGCGACAGGGGGCCAAGAGACCCAGTACTTC.

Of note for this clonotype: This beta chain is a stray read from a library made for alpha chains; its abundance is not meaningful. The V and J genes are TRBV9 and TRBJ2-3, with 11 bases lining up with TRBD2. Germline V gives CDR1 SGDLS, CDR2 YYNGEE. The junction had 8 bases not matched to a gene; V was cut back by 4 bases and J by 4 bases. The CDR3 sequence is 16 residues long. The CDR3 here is CASSSLAGDPPDTQYF. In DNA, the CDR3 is TGTGCCAGCAGCTCACTAGCGGGAGACCCCCCAGATACGCAGTATTTT.

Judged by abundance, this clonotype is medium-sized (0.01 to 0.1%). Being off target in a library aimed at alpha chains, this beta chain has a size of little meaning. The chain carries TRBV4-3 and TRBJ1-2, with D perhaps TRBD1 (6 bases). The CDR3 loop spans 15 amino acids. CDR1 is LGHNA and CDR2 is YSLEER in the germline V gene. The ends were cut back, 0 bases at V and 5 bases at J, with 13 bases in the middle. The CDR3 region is CASSQELQGMYGYTF. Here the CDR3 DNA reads TGCGCCAGCAGCCAAGAGTTGCAGGGGATGTATGGCTACACCTTC.

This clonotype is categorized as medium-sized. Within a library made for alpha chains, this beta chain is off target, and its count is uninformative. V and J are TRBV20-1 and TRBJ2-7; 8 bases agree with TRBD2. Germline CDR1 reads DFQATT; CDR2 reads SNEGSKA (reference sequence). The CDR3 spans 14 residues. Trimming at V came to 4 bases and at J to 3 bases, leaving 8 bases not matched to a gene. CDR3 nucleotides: TGCAGTGCTAACAAACCGGGACTAGTCTACGAGCAGTACTTC. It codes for CSANKPGLVYEQYF.

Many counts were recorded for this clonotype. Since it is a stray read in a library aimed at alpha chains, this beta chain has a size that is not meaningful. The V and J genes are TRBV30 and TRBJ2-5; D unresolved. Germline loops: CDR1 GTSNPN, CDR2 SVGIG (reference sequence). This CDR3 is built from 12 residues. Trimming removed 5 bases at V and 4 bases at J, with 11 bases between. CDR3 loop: CAWAVSGETQYF. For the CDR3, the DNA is TGTGCCTGGGCTGTATCGGGAGAGACCCAGTACTTC.

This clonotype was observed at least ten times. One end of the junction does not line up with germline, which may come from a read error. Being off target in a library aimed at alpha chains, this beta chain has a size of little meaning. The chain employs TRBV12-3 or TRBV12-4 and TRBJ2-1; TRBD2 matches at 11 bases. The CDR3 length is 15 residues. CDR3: CASSLAGGPTNEQFF. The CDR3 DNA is TGTGCCAGCAGCTTAGCGGGAGGGCCTACCAATGAGCAGTTCTTC.

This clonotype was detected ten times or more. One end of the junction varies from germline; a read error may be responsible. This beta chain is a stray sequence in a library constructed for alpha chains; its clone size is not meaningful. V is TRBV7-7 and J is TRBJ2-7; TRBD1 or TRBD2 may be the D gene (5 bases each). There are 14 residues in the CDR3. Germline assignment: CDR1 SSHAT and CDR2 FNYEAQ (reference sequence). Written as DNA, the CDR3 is TGTGCTAGCAGCTCTCAGGGAGCCCCCTACGAGCAGTACTTC. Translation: CASSSQGAPYEQYF.

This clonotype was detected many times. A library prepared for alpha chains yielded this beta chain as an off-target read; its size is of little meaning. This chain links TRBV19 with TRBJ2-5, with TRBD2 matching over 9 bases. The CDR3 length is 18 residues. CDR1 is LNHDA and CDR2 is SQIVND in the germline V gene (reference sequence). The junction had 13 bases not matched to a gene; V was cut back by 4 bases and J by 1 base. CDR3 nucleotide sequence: TGTGCCAGTAGTAGTGGAGTAGCGGGGGCCAGGCTCCAAGAGACCCAGTACTTC. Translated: CASSSGVAGARLQETQYF.

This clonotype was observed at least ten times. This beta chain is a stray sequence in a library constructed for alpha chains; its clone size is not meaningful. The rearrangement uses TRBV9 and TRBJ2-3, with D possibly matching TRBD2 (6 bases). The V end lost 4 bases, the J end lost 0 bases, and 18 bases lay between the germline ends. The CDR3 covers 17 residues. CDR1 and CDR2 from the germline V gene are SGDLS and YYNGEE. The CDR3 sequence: CASSPHLSLASTDTQYF. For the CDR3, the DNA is TGTGCCAGCAGCCCCCACCTCTCACTAGCCAGCACAGATACGCAGTATTTT.

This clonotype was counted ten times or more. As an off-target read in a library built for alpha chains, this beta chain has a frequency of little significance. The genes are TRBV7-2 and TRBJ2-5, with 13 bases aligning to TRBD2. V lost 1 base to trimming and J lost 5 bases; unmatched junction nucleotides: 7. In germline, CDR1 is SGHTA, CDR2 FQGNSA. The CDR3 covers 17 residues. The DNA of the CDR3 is TGTGCCAGCAGCTTAGGAGGGACTAGCGGGAATCACGAGACCCAGTACTTC. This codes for CASSLGGTSGNHETQYF.

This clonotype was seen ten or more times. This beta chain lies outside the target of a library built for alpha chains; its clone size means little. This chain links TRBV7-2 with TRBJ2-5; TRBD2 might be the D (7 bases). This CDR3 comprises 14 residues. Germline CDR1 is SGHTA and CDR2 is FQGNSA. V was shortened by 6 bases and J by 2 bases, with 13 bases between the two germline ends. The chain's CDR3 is CASRVGGTQETQYF. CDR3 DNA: TGTGCCAGCAGAGTGGGAGGGACACAAGAGACCCAGTACTTC.

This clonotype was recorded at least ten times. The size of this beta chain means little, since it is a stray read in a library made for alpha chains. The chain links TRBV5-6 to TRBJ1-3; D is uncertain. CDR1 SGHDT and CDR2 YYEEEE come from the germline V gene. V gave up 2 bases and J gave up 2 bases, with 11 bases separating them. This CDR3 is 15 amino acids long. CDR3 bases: TGTGCCAGCAGCTTCATGAGGAAACCTGGAAACACCATATATTTT. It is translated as CASSFMRKPGNTIYF.

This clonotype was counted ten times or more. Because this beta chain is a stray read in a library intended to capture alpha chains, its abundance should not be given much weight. The CDR3, as DNA: TGTGCCAGCAGCCAAGAGGGGCTCTCTAACTATGGCTACACCTTC. Translated, it gives CASSQEGLSNYGYTF. The chain is built from TRBV3-1 and TRBJ1-2; maybe TRBD1 (5 bases). V was trimmed by 0 bases and J by 0 bases, leaving 8 bases between them. This CDR3 comprises 15 residues. Germline loops: CDR1 LGHDT, CDR2 YNNKEL (reference sequence).

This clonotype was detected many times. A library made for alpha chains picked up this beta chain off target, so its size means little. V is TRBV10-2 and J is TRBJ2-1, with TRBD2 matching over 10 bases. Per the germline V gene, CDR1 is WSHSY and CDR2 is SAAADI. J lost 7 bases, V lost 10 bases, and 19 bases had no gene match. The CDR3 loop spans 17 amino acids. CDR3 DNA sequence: TGCGCCACCCAGGGGTTAGCGGGAGGCACCGGAGGAAATGAGCAGTTCTTC. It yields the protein CATQGLAGGTGGNEQFF.

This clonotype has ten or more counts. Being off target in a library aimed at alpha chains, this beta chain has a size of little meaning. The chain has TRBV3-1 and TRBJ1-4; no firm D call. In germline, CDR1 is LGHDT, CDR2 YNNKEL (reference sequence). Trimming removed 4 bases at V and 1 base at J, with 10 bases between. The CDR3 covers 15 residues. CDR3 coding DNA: TGTGCCAGCAGCCCGGTGGGAGAAACTAATGAAAAACTGTTTTTT. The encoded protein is CASSPVGETNEKLFF. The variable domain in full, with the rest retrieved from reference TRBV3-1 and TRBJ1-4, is DTAVSQTPKYLVTQMGNDKSIKCEQNLGHDTMYWYKQDSKKFLKIMFSYNNKELIINETVPNRFSPKSPDKAHLNLHINSLELGDSAVYFCASSPVGETNEKLFFGSGTQLSVL.